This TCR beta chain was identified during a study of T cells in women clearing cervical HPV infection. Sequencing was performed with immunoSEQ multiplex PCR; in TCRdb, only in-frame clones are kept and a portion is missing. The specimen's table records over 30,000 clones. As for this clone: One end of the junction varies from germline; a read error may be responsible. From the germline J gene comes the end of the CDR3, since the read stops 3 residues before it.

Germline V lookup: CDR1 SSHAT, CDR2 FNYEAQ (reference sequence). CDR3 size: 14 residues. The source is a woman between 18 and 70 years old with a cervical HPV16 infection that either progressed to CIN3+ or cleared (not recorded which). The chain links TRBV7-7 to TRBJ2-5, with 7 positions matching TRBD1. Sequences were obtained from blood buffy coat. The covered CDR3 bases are TGTGCTAGCAGCGACACAGGGGAAGGCGAGACC. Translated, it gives CASSDTGEGET. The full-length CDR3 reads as CASSDTGEGETQYF.